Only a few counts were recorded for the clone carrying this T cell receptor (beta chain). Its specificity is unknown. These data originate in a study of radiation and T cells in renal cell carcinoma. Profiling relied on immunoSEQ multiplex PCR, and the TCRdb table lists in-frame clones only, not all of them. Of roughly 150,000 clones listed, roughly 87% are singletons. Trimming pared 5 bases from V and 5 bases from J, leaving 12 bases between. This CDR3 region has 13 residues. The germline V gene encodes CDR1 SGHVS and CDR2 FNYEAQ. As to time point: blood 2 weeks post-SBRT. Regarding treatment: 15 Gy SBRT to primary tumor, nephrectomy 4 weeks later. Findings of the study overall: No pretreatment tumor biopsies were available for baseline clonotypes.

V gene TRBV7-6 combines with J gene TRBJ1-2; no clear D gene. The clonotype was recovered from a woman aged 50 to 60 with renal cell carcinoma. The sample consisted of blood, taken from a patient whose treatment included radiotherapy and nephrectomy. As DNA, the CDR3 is TGTGCCAGCAGCCAGGTCGCGGGGTATGGCTACACCTTC. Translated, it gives CASSQVAGYGYTF.